The entry below gives a single TCR beta chain sequence along with its context. Antigen unknown. A junction boundary mismatches the germline segment, possibly from a read error. Combination of CD45RO+ cells with CCR7-negative CD45RA+ TemRA cells was used for CD8 memory. Genomic DNA from each subset was divided evenly over several immunoSEQ plates. Only in-frame clones appear in the TCRdb table, and some are missing; sequencing was by immunoSEQ multiplex PCR. The table lists around 100,000 clones, approximately 70% of them singletons. The data originate from a study of shared clonotypes between healthy human individuals. In the study overall: With ages of 18 to 49, the donors were a couple of women and a few men. Overall study findings and caveats: Sharing across a few donors was seen in 4% to 5.5% of naive CD4 clonotypes.

The CDR3 is 14 residues long. Germline CDR1 SGHRS, CDR2 YFSETQ. The sample was memory CD8+ T cells sorted from blood. Subset indicated: CD45RO+ cells pooled with CCR7-negative TemRA cells. The chain has TRBV5-1 and TRBJ1-4; D is ambiguous. The clonotype originates from a woman in her thirties in good health. In nucleotides, the CDR3 is TGCGCCAGCCGCTTAGAAGCAACTAATGAAAAACTGTTTTTT. Its translation: CASRLEATNEKLFF.